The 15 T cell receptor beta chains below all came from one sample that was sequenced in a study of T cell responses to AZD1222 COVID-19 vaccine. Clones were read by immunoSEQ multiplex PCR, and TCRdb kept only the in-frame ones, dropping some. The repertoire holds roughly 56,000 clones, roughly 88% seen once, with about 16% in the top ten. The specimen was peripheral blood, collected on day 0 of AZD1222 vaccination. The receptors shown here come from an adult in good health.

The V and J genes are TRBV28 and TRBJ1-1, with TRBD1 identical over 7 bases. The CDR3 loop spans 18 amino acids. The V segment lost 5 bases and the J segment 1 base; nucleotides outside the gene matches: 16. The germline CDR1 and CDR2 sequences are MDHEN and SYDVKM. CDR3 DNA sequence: TGTGCCAGCAGTCTGCACAGGGGAGGGCTCTCAACGAACACTGAAGCTTTCTTT. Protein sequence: CASSLHRGGLSTNTEAFF.

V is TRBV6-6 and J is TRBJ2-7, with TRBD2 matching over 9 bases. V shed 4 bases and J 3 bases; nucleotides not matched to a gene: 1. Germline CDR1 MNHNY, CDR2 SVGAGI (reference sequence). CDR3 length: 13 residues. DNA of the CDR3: TGTGCCAGCAGTTTAGCGGGAGACTACGAGCAGTACTTC. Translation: CASSLAGDYEQYF.

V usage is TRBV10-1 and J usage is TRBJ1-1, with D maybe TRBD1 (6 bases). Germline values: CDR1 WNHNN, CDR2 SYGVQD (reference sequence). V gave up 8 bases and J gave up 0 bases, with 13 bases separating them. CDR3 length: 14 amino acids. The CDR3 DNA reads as TGCGCCAGCCGGACAGTAGGGGTGAACACTGAAGCTTTCTTT. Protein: CASRTVGVNTEAFF.

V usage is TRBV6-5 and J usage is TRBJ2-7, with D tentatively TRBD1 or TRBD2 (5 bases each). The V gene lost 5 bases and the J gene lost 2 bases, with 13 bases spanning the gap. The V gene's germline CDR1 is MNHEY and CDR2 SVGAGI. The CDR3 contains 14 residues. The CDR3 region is CASSPRDGTYEQYF. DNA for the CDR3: TGTGCCAGCAGTCCCCGGGACGGAACCTACGAGCAGTACTTC.

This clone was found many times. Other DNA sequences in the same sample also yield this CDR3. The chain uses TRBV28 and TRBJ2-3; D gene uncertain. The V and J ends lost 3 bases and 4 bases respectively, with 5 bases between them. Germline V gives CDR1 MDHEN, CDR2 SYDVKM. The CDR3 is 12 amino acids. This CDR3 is CASSFGADTQYF. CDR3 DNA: TGTGCCAGCAGTTTTGGGGCAGATACGCAGTATTTT.

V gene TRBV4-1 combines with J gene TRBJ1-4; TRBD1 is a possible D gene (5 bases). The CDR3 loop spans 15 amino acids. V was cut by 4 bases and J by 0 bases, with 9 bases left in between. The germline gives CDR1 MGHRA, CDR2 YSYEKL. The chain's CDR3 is CASSPRTSTNEKLFF. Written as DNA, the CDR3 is TGCGCCAGCAGCCCTCGGACATCAACTAATGAAAAACTGTTTTTT.

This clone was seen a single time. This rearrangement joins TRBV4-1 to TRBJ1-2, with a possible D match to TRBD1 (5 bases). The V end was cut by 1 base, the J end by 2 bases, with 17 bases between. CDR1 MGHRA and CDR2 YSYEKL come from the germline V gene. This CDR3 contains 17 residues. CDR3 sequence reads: CASSQGLRGEGNYGYTF. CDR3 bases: TGCGCCAGCAGCCAAGGTCTTCGAGGGGAAGGGAACTATGGCTACACCTTC.

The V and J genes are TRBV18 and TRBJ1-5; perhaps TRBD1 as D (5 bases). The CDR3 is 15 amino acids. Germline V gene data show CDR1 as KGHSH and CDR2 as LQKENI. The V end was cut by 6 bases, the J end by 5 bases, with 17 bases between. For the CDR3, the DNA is TGTGCCAGCTCCCGGGGACTCCCCCCGGATCAGCCCCAGCATTTT. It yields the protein CASSRGLPPDQPQHF.

The CDR3 bases are TGTGCCAGCTCACCTACTTGGTCCAGAACCTACGAGCAGTACTTC. It encodes CASSPTWSRTYEQYF. The V and J genes are TRBV18 and TRBJ2-7; no clear D gene. V was clipped by 3 bases and J by 2 bases, with 14 bases between them. The V gene's germline CDR1 is KGHSH and CDR2 LQKENI. There are 15 residues in the CDR3.

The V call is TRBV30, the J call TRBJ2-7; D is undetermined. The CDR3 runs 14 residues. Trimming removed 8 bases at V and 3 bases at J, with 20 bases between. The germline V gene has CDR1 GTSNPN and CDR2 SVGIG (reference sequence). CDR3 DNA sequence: TGTGCCGTTCAATCGTCGGCCATCAACTACGAGCAGTACTTC. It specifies CAVQSSAINYEQYF.

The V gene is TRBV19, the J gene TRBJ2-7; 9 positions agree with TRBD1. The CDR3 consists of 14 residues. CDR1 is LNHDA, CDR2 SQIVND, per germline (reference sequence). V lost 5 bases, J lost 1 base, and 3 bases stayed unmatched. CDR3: CASSGTGRSYEQYF. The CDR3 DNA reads TGTGCCAGTAGTGGGACAGGGCGGTCCTACGAGCAGTACTTC.

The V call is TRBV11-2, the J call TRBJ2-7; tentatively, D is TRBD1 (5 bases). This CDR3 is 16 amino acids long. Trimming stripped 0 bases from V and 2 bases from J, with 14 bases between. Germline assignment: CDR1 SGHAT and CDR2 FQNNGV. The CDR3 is CASSLEGLPTTYEQYF. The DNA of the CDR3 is TGTGCCAGCAGCTTAGAGGGGCTACCGACGACCTACGAGCAGTACTTC.

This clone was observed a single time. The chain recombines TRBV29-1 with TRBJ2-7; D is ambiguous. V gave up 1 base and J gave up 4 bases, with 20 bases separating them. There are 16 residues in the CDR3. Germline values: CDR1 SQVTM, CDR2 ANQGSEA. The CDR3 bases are TGCAGCGTTGAAGGTTATAGTACCACAAGACCGTACGAGCAGTACTTC. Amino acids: CSVEGYSTTRPYEQYF.

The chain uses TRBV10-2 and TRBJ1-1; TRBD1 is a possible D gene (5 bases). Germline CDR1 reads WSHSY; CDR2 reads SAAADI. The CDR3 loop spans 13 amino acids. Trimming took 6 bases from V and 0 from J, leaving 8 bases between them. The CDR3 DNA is TGCGCCAGCAGCCCGACAGTGAACACTGAAGCTTTCTTT. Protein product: CASSPTVNTEAFF.

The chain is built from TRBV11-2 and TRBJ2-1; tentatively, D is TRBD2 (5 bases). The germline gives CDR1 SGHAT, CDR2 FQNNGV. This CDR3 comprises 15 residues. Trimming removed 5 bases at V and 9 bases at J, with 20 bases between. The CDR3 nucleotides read TGTGCCAGCAGCCCCCGCCTAGCCACGGTCGGTGAGCAGTTCTTC. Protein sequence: CASSPRLATVGEQFF.